Below, 23 T cell receptor beta chains from the same sample are listed, as sequenced in a study of glioma-infiltrating T cells after dendritic cell vaccination (dated by TCRdb to between 2015 and 2016). To prepare the library, the immunoSEQ multiplex PCR assay was applied. This is the immuneACCESS table as TCRdb keeps it, with only in-frame sequences that have V and J called. A part of the clones is gone; compared with another copy, unresolved V genes explain less than half, and the rest is unexplained. The sample table contains tens of thousands of clones; only one count was recorded for around 79% of them. The top ten clones comprise 2% to 2.5% of the sample. The sequencing used blood, collected before dendritic cell vaccination. These TCRs come from a human donor with glioblastoma.

In this sample, this clone turned up a few times. The chain has TRBV5-8 and TRBJ1-1; D ambiguous. The ends were cut back, 4 bases at V and 4 bases at J, with 17 bases in the middle. CDR3 size: 15 residues. Germline V gene lookup returns CDR1 SGHTS and CDR2 YDEGEE. Written as DNA, the CDR3 is TGTGCCAGCAGCCCCAGACAAAGGCTGGGCACTGAAGCTTTCTTT. It encodes CASSPRQRLGTEAFF.

This rearrangement joins TRBV6-1 to TRBJ1-1, with D possibly matching TRBD1 (6 bases). Trimming took 3 bases from V and 0 from J, leaving 17 bases between them. Germline V gives CDR1 MNHNS, CDR2 SASEGT. The length of the CDR3 is 17 residues. CDR3 loop: CASSDNSGTLMNTEAFF. The CDR3 DNA sequence: TGTGCCAGCAGTGACAACTCCGGGACACTCATGAACACTGAAGCTTTCTTT.

The chain recombines TRBV18 with TRBJ2-6; 16 bases fit TRBD2. The CDR3 sequence is 22 residues long. The V gene's germline CDR1 is KGHSH and CDR2 LQKENI. J lost 0 bases, V lost 1 base, and 9 bases had no gene match. The CDR3 sequence is CASSPLDPGLAGGGSGANVLTF. CDR3 sequence (DNA): TGTGCCAGCTCACCACTGGATCCGGGACTAGCGGGAGGGGGCTCTGGGGCCAACGTCCTGACTTTC.

The genes are TRBV7-3 and TRBJ1-1; 8 bases are shared with TRBD1. After removal of 4 bases from V and 1 base from J, the junction contained 5 bases not matched to a gene. CDR3 length equals 15 residues. Per the germline V gene, CDR1 is SGHTA and CDR2 is FQGTGA. DNA for the CDR3: TGTGCCAGCAGCTCCGGACAGGGCTCGAACACTGAAGCTTTCTTT. Translation: CASSSGQGSNTEAFF.

The chain carries TRBV25-1 and TRBJ2-1; 13 nucleotides align to TRBD2. Unmatched junction bases numbered 9, after V lost 3 bases and J lost 4 bases. Germline CDR1 reads MGHDK; CDR2 reads SYGVNS. The CDR3 runs 18 residues. CDR3 DNA: TGTGCCAGCAGTGACCGGACTAGCGGGAGCTTCATTTACAATGAGCAGTTCTTC. Protein product: CASSDRTSGSFIYNEQFF.

This clone occurred a few times. The chain has TRBV5-4 and TRBJ1-1; tentatively, D is TRBD1 (5 bases). Trimming removed 4 bases from V and 8 bases from J, with 12 bases in between. The CDR3 covers 12 residues. The germline V gene has CDR1 SGHNT and CDR2 YYREEE (reference sequence). CDR3 protein: CASSPQGAEAFF. The CDR3 DNA reads TGTGCCAGCAGCCCGCAAGGGGCCGAAGCTTTCTTT.

The chain combines TRBV7-8 with TRBJ2-7; TRBD1 matches at 9 bases. This CDR3 contains 14 residues. Germline V gives CDR1 SGHVS, CDR2 FQNEAQ. Trimming at V came to 4 bases and at J to 7 bases, leaving 8 bases not matched to a gene. DNA of the CDR3: TGTGCCAGCAGCTCGGGACAGGGCAACGGGGAGCAGTACTTC. Its translation is CASSSGQGNGEQYF.

This clone was picked up one time. The genes are TRBV27 and TRBJ1-5; 8 bases line up with TRBD1. Germline V CDR1 and CDR2: MNHEY, SMNVEV (reference sequence). Trimming cost V 4 bases and J 5 bases; bases outside gene matches: 10. The CDR3 runs 16 residues. CDR3 bases: TGTGCCAGCAGTTCACAACTGGACAGGGTGGATCAGCCCCAGCATTTT. It is translated as CASSSQLDRVDQPQHF.

The V gene is TRBV5-1, the J gene TRBJ2-2; tentative D call: TRBD1 (5 bases). Germline V CDR1 and CDR2: SGHRS, YFSETQ. Trimming shortened V by 0 bases and J by 2 bases, and 14 bases separated the two germline ends. The CDR3 is made up of 17 amino acids. CDR3 coding DNA: TGCGCCAGCAGCTTGGGCCCCCGGCAGGGAAACACCGGGGAGCTGTTTTTT. This translates into CASSLGPRQGNTGELFF.

This chain joins TRBV6-6 and TRBJ1-3; D is possibly TRBD1 (6 bases). This CDR3 is 13 amino acids long. Germline V gives CDR1 MNHNY, CDR2 SVGAGI (reference sequence). V was cut by 8 bases and J by 3 bases, with 11 bases left in between. The CDR3 reads CASLQGGGNTIYF. The CDR3 DNA is TGTGCCAGCTTACAGGGCGGTGGAAACACCATATATTTT.

The chain links TRBV11-1 to TRBJ2-7, with D possibly TRBD1 on 6 matching bases. There are 14 residues in the CDR3. Germline CDR1 SGHAT, CDR2 FQDESV (reference sequence). V was trimmed by 3 bases and J by 2 bases, leaving 11 bases between them. The CDR3 DNA reads TGTGCCAGCAGCTTCCGGGACACCACCTACGAGCAGTACTTC. Encoded protein: CASSFRDTTYEQYF.

In DNA, the CDR3 is TGCGCCAGCAGCTTGGCGGCAGGGGGTGGCTACTACGAGCAGTACTTC. It encodes CASSLAAGGGYYEQYF. The rearrangement joins TRBV5-1 to TRBJ2-7; 7 bases line up with TRBD1. V was clipped by 0 bases and J by 3 bases; unmatched bases: 9. Per germline, CDR1 SGHRS and CDR2 YFSETQ. The CDR3 contains 16 residues.

In its sample, this clone was seen once. The chain carries TRBV19 and TRBJ2-3; D gene uncertain. V lost 3 bases and J 5 bases, leaving 12 bases between the germline ends. Germline assignment: CDR1 LNHDA and CDR2 SQIVND (reference sequence). This CDR3 contains 14 residues. The CDR3 nucleotides are TGTGCCAGTAGTATTGGCAGAAAAGTAGATACGCAGTATTTT. This translates into CASSIGRKVDTQYF. The full variable domain, in which reference TRBV19 and TRBJ2-3 provide the parts outside the CDR3, is DGGITQSPKYLFRKEGQNVTLSCEQNLNHDAMYWYRQDPGQGLRLIYYSQIVNDFQKGDIAEGYSVSREKKESFPLTVTSAQKNPTAFYLCASSIGRKVDTQYFGPGTRLTVL.

This clone has just a few counts. The V gene is TRBV19, the J gene TRBJ1-4, with TRBD1 matching over 8 bases. The CDR3 has 16 amino acids. V trimming: 6 bases; J trimming: 0 bases; junction bases outside the gene matches: 6. The germline V gene has CDR1 LNHDA and CDR2 SQIVND (reference sequence). The CDR3: CASRKGQGTTNEKLFF. For the CDR3, the DNA is TGTGCCAGTAGAAAAGGACAGGGCACAACTAATGAAAAACTGTTTTTT.

V gene TRBV18 combines with J gene TRBJ2-7; possibly TRBD2 for D (7 bases). Germline CDR1 reads KGHSH; CDR2 reads LQKENI. Trimming shortened V by 3 bases and J by 4 bases, and 19 bases separated the two germline ends. The CDR3 contains 16 residues. CDR3 DNA: TGTGCCAGCTCACCCCAAGGGGGGGGAGTCGGTTACGAGCAGTACGTC. It yields the protein CASSPQGGGVGYEQYV.

The rearrangement links TRBV5-4 to TRBJ2-3; unclear D gene. The CDR3 covers 15 residues. Trimming cost V 1 base and J 2 bases, with 11 bases left between them. The germline CDR1 and CDR2 sequences are SGHNT and YYREEE (reference sequence). This CDR3 is CASSLIDSHTDTQYF. Here the CDR3 DNA reads TGTGCCAGCAGCTTGATAGACTCTCACACAGATACGCAGTATTTT.

This chain links TRBV4-1 with TRBJ2-5, with D perhaps TRBD2 (6 bases). CDR1 and CDR2 (germline): MGHRA, YSYEKL. The CDR3 covers 17 residues. The V and J ends lost 1 base and 4 bases respectively, with 19 bases between them. CDR3 in DNA: TGCGCCAGCAGCCAAGCTACAGGCGGGATAGAAAGAGAGACCCAGTACTTC. Translating it yields CASSQATGGIERETQYF.

The V gene is TRBV7-9, the J gene TRBJ1-1; D is unclear. V lost 3 bases, J lost 3 bases, and 5 bases lay in between. CDR3 size: 12 residues. CDR1 is SEHNR and CDR2 is FQNEAQ in the germline V gene (reference sequence). The CDR3 coding sequence is TGTGCCAGCAGCTTTAGCGACACTGAAGCTTTCTTT. This gives the protein CASSFSDTEAFF. Full variable domain (missing parts from reference TRBV7-9 and TRBJ1-1): DTGVSQNPRHKITKRGQNVTFRCDPISEHNRLYWYRQTLGQGPEFLTYFQNEAQLEKSRLLSDRFSAERPKGSFSTLEIQRTEQGDSAMYLCASSFSDTEAFFGQGTRLTVV.

V is TRBV5-1 and J is TRBJ1-3; the match to TRBD1 covers 10 bases. V shed 3 bases, J shed 7 bases, and the junction held 4 bases outside the gene matches. CDR3 length: 14 residues. Looked up from germline, CDR1 is SGHRS and CDR2 is YFSETQ. The CDR3 protein is CASSSPGQGNTIYF. CDR3 DNA sequence: TGCGCCAGCAGCTCACCGGGACAGGGGAACACCATATATTTT.

The V gene is TRBV7-3, the J gene TRBJ2-1; a possible D gene is TRBD2 (5 bases). Germline V CDR1 and CDR2: SGHTA, FQGTGA. V dropped 6 bases and J dropped 5 bases, with 17 bases sitting between them. The CDR3 covers 15 residues. CDR3 nucleotides: TGTGCCAGCAGACCCGGAGGTGGGAGACACAATGAGCAGTTCTTC. Encoded protein: CASRPGGGRHNEQFF.

This clone was seen just once. The chain carries TRBV5-1 and TRBJ2-7, with a weak D call TRBD1 (6 bases). Between the trimmed V and J ends, which lost 2 bases and 3 bases, there was a span of 12 bases. In germline, CDR1 is SGHRS, CDR2 YFSETQ. The CDR3 has 14 amino acids. The CDR3 DNA reads as TGCGCCAGCAGCTTTGACAGGCCCGACTACGAGCAGTACTTC. This gives the protein CASSFDRPDYEQYF.

The V and J genes are TRBV7-6 and TRBJ2-2; maybe TRBD1 (5 bases). The CDR3 consists of 14 residues. V was clipped by 3 bases and J by 8 bases, with 13 bases between them. From germline, CDR1 is SGHVS and CDR2 FNYEAQ. The chain's CDR3 is CASSFFQGAGELFF. The CDR3 region has the DNA TGTGCCAGCAGCTTCTTCCAGGGTGCGGGGGAGCTGTTTTTT.

V is TRBV5-1 and J is TRBJ2-3, with 11 bases aligning to TRBD1. The germline V gene has CDR1 SGHRS and CDR2 YFSETQ. This CDR3 has 16 amino acids. Trimming at V came to 4 bases and at J to 3 bases, leaving 7 bases not matched to a gene. In DNA form, the CDR3 reads TGCGCCAGCAGCGACGGGACAGGGGGTCGGACAGATACGCAGTATTTT. It translates to CASSDGTGGRTDTQYF.